These T cell receptor beta chains were read from a single sample in a study of blood T cell repertoires in COVID-19. This table comes from immunoSEQ multiplex PCR, and its TCRdb copy is limited to in-frame clones, with some not included. Here the sample spans over 200,000 clones, approximately 78% being singletons. Sequencing input: peripheral blood. These receptors all come from a middle-aged woman with acute or convalescent COVID-19. CDR3s include the opening cysteine and the closing phenylalanine or tryptophan. A D gene is named only where the DNA matches it firmly. The size entry is marked missing in some rows and otherwise reads once, few, many or a size class.

V,size,length,D,J,CDR3,DNA
TRBV19,once,13,TRBD1,TRBJ2-7,CASAGDSSYEQYF,TGTGCCAGCGCCGGGGACAGTTCTTACGAGCAGTACTTC
TRBV5-6,-,14,-,TRBJ1-1,CASRLMGRNTEAFF,TGTGCCAGCAGGTTGATGGGGAGGAACACTGAAGCTTTCTTT
TRBV6-6,-,16,TRBD1,TRBJ1-2,CASSQTDRELFYGYTF,TGTGCCAGCAGTCAGACGGACAGGGAATTATTCTATGGCTACACCTTC
TRBV2,-,13,-,TRBJ2-7,CASIRTEGNEQYF,TGTGCCAGCATAAGGACAGAGGGCAACGAGCAGTACTTC
TRBV4-2,-,15,TRBD1,TRBJ1-5,CASSQLGQTSKPQHF,TGTGCCAGCAGCCAACTGGGACAGACGTCGAAGCCCCAGCATTTT
TRBV5-1,-,14,TRBD1,TRBJ1-4,CASSSQGVGEKLFF,TGCGCCAGCAGCTCACAGGGGGTTGGTGAAAAACTGTTTTTT
TRBV24-1,once,14,-,TRBJ1-4,CATAVSPTNEKLFF,TGTGCCACCGCGGTTTCACCAACTAATGAAAAACTGTTTTTT
TRBV12-5,-,12,TRBD1,TRBJ1-1,CATGGALTEAFF,TGTGCTACAGGGGGCGCGTTGACTGAAGCTTTCTTT
TRBV11-2,once,13,TRBD1,TRBJ1-1,CASSLPGGLRAFF,TGTGCCAGCAGCTTACCAGGGGGTTTAAGGGCTTTCTTT
TRBV7-9,-,17,TRBD2,TRBJ2-7,CASSLAEGGGSSYEQYF,TGTGCCAGCAGCTTGGCCGAAGGCGGGGGGAGCTCCTACGAGCAGTACTTC
TRBV2,-,15,TRBD1,TRBJ1-6,CASIMSGTANSPLHF,TGTGCCAGCATCATGTCCGGGACAGCCAATTCACCCCTCCACTTT
TRBV14,-,19,TRBD1,TRBJ1-5,CASRPAPRGYVSGNQPQHF,TGTGCCAGCAGGCCCGCTCCCAGGGGGTACGTATCCGGCAATCAGCCCCAGCATTTT
TRBV10-1,-,10,-,TRBJ1-4,CANAGEKLFF,TGCGCCAACGCTGGCGAAAAACTGTTTTTT
TRBV3-1/TRBV3-2,-,16,TRBD2,TRBJ2-7,CASSQVSLAGAPGQYF,TGTGCCAGCAGCCAAGTCTCGCTAGCGGGGGCTCCGGGGCAGTACTTC
TRBV4-1,-,15,-,TRBJ2-7,CASSPRQDSRVEQYF,TGCGCCAGCAGCCCGCGGCAGGACTCCCGAGTTGAGCAGTACTTC
TRBV30,-,14,-,TRBJ1-4,CAWSVVRGYEKLFF,TGTGCCTGGAGTGTAGTAAGGGGATACGAAAAACTGTTTTTT
TRBV11-2,once,11,-,TRBJ2-7,CASSSIYEQYF,TGTGCCAGCAGCTCCATCTACGAGCAGTACTTC
TRBV29-1,-,14,-,TRBJ1-1,CSVLKAGVNTEAFF,TGCAGCGTTCTAAAAGCAGGGGTCAACACTGAAGCTTTCTTT
TRBV11-3,few,16,-,TRBJ2-3,CASSLERGSSTDTQYF,TGTGCCAGCAGCTTAGAAAGGGGTTCTAGCACAGATACGCAGTATTTT
TRBV24-1,-,13,-,TRBJ2-5,CATSQDIAGTQYF,TGTGCCACCAGCCAGGATATCGCAGGGACCCAGTACTTC
TRBV18,-,13,-,TRBJ2-7,CASSPGTVSEQYF,TGTGCCAGCTCACCAGGTACAGTTTCCGAGCAGTACTTC
TRBV9,few,15,-,TRBJ1-1,CASSLLGVMNTEAFF,TGTGCCAGCAGCCTCTTAGGGGTGATGAACACTGAAGCTTTCTTT
TRBV6-5,-,16,TRBD2,TRBJ2-3,CASSSVSGGTRYTQYF,TGTGCCAGCAGTTCCGTCAGCGGGGGGACGAGGTATACGCAGTATTTT
TRBV11-1,-,14,-,TRBJ1-1,CASSLIRGGTEAFF,TGTGCCAGCAGCTTAATACGGGGTGGGACTGAAGCTTTCTTT
TRBV4-3,-,14,TRBD2,TRBJ2-7,CASGPGLAGYEQYF,TGCGCCAGCGGACCGGGACTAGCGGGCTACGAGCAGTACTTC
TRBV19,few,18,TRBD1,TRBJ1-1,CASTTRKGALVGHTEAFF,TGTGCCAGTACCACTCGAAAGGGGGCCTTGGTGGGGCACACTGAAGCTTTCTTT
TRBV7-9,-,14,-,TRBJ1-1,CASSSFGSGTEAFF,TGTGCCAGCAGCTCCTTTGGTTCAGGGACTGAAGCTTTCTTT
TRBV12-3/TRBV12-4,-,13,TRBD2,TRBJ2-2,CASSFGGAGELFF,TGTGCCAGCAGTTTCGGGGGGGCCGGGGAGCTGTTTTTT
TRBV11-3,-,14,-,TRBJ2-3,CASSLPWPTDTQYF,TGTGCCAGCAGCTTACCGTGGCCCACAGATACGCAGTATTTT
TRBV7-2,-,15,-,TRBJ1-5,CASSFDADSNQPQHF,TGTGCCAGCAGCTTTGACGCGGATAGCAATCAGCCCCAGCATTTT
TRBV12-5,-,15,TRBD2,TRBJ2-1,CASGLGASGSNEQFF,TGTGCTAGTGGTTTAGGGGCTAGCGGTTCTAACGAGCAGTTCTTC
TRBV7-6,-,14,TRBD1,TRBJ1-6,CASSPRGNNSPLHF,TGTGCCAGCAGCCCCAGGGGGAATAATTCACCCCTCCACTTT
TRBV6-1,few,13,-,TRBJ1-5,CASNEYEVQPQHF,TGTGCCAGCAATGAATATGAGGTTCAGCCCCAGCATTTT
TRBV7-8,once,13,-,TRBJ1-5,CASSLSGIQPQHF,TGTGCCAGCAGCTTAAGCGGTATTCAGCCCCAGCATTTT
TRBV4-3,-,14,-,TRBJ1-2,CASSPLPGNYGYTF,TGCGCCAGCAGCCCGCTCCCGGGGAACTATGGCTACACCTTC
TRBV18,-,15,-,TRBJ1-5,CASSQGHDSNQPQHF,TGTGCCAGCTCACAGGGACACGATAGCAATCAGCCCCAGCATTTT
TRBV9,-,15,TRBD1,TRBJ1-1,CASSVGDRAGTEAFF,TGTGCCAGCAGCGTGGGGGACAGGGCGGGCACTGAAGCTTTCTTT
TRBV16,-,11,-,TRBJ1-1,CASSQGARAFF,TGTGCCAGCAGCCAGGGGGCTAGGGCTTTCTTT
TRBV19,-,17,-,TRBJ1-5,CASSTWVARGGNQPQHF,TGTGCCAGTAGTACTTGGGTGGCCCGGGGGGGCAATCAGCCCCAGCATTTT
TRBV7-3,-,15,-,TRBJ2-3,CASSPGTGLTDTQYF,TGTGCCAGCAGCCCCGGGACTGGACTCACAGATACGCAGTATTTT
TRBV10-3,once,15,-,TRBJ2-3,CAISDPTTSTDTQYF,TGTGCCATCAGTGACCCAACTACTAGCACAGATACGCAGTATTTT
TRBV13,-,17,TRBD1,TRBJ2-2,CASSFPGQGLLPGELFF,TGTGCCAGCAGCTTCCCAGGACAGGGTTTACTTCCCGGGGAGCTGTTTTTT
TRBV7-9,-,14,-,TRBJ2-7,CASSLGGPSYEQYF,TGTGCCAGCAGCTTAGGCGGGCCGTCCTACGAGCAGTACTTC
TRBV4-1,-,13,-,TRBJ1-2,CASSQIGAQVGTF,TGCGCCAGCAGCCAAATAGGGGCCCAGGTTGGAACCTTC
TRBV6-6,-,13,-,TRBJ2-7,CASSFDRTYEQYF,TGTGCCAGCAGTTTCGACAGAACCTACGAGCAGTACTTC
TRBV9,-,14,TRBD1,TRBJ1-1,CASSAGGTNTEAFF,TGTGCCAGCAGCGCAGGGGGCACAAACACTGAAGCTTTCTTT
TRBV5-5,once,13,-,TRBJ1-1,CASLGGMNTEAFF,TGTGCCAGCCTTGGAGGAATGAACACTGAAGCTTTCTTT
TRBV27,-,18,-,TRBJ2-1,CASSSYWSELITYNEQFF,TGTGCCAGCAGTTCCTACTGGTCGGAGCTTATCACCTACAATGAGCAGTTCTTC
TRBV6-2/TRBV6-3,-,14,TRBD1,TRBJ1-1,CASSPTGVLTEAFF,TGTGCCAGCAGTCCGACAGGGGTGTTGACTGAAGCTTTCTTT
TRBV30,-,14,-,TRBJ2-3,CASRDSRPSDTQYF,TGTGCCTCCCGGGACTCTCGTCCTTCAGATACGCAGTATTTT
TRBV5-1,-,14,-,TRBJ2-7,CASSNEDSPYEQYF,TGCGCCAGCAGCAACGAGGACAGTCCCTACGAGCAGTACTTC
TRBV7-8,-,15,TRBD2,TRBJ2-7,CASSAVFSGGYEQYF,TGTGCCAGCAGCGCCGTTTTCTCGGGAGGCTACGAGCAGTACTTC
TRBV6-5,-,12,-,TRBJ2-6,CATFSGANVLTF,TGTGCCACCTTCTCTGGGGCCAACGTCCTGACTTTC